Below, 23 T cell receptor beta chains from the same sample are listed, as sequenced in a study of blood T cell repertoires in COVID-19. Produced via immunoSEQ multiplex PCR; TCRdb's table is partial and in-frame only. This sample has approximately 280,000 clones, with about 89% found just once. Sequencing was performed on PBMCs or T cells enriched from blood (not recorded which). The receptor set was obtained from a woman under 30 who had recovered from COVID-19.

The J gene is TRBJ2-1, the V gene TRBV2, with D perhaps matching TRBD2 (5 bases). This CDR3 spans 14 amino acids. Germline CDR1 SNHLY, CDR2 FYNNEI. The germline V and J ends were trimmed by 8 bases and 9 bases, with 20 bases remaining between them. The CDR3 region has the DNA TGTGCCAGCCTCAATAGGCTAACGGCGGGTGAGCAGTTCTTC. Protein sequence: CASLNRLTAGEQFF.

This clone has only one observation. The J gene is TRBJ1-6, the V gene TRBV2, with 7 bases aligning to TRBD1. This CDR3 region has 16 residues. Germline V lookup: CDR1 SNHLY, CDR2 FYNNEI. Trimming took 4 bases from V and 8 from J; bases not matched to a gene: 11. The DNA for the CDR3 is TGTGCCAGCAGTGCTGAGGGGGCAGGGAAGGATTCACCCCTCCACTTT. It codes for CASSAEGAGKDSPLHF.

This clone came up a few times. The rearrangement joins TRBV30 to TRBJ2-3; 15 bases agree with TRBD2. Unmatched junction bases numbered 3, after V lost 2 bases and J lost 3 bases. The V gene's germline CDR1 is GTSNPN and CDR2 SVGIG (reference sequence). The CDR3 contains 16 residues. This chain's CDR3 is CAWSPGTSGGTDTQYF. Here the CDR3 DNA reads TGTGCCTGGAGTCCGGGGACTAGCGGGGGGACAGATACGCAGTATTTT.

This chain joins TRBV5-6 and TRBJ2-7; 7 positions match TRBD2. The V segment lost 4 bases and the J segment 5 bases; nucleotides outside the gene matches: 18. The CDR3 length is 17 residues. Germline V gives CDR1 SGHDT, CDR2 YYEEEE. The CDR3 loop is CASSPSRGVSPGNEQYF. In DNA form, the CDR3 reads TGTGCCAGCAGCCCATCACGGGGGGTTAGCCCGGGAAACGAGCAGTACTTC.

J is TRBJ2-7 and V is TRBV7-9; no reliable D call. The germline CDR1 and CDR2 sequences are SEHNR and FQNEAQ (reference sequence). Deletions cut 4 bases from V and 4 bases from J, with 14 bases between. This CDR3 contains 14 residues. The CDR3 is CASSSPVALYEQYF. In nucleotides, the CDR3 is TGTGCCAGCAGCTCCCCTGTCGCCCTATACGAGCAGTACTTC.

This clone was recorded once. The chain uses TRBV13 and TRBJ2-3, with TRBD2 matching 10 bases. This CDR3 is 15 amino acids long. Per the germline V gene, CDR1 is PRHDT and CDR2 is FYEKMQ (reference sequence). V dropped 2 bases and J dropped 1; count of bases not matched to a gene: 0. The CDR3 coding sequence is TGTGCCAGCAGCTTAACTAGCGGGGGCACAGATACGCAGTATTTT. Amino acid sequence: CASSLTSGGTDTQYF. The full variable domain, in which reference TRBV13 and TRBJ2-3 provide the parts outside the CDR3, is AAGVIQSPRHLIKEKRETATLKCYPIPRHDTVYWYQQGPGQDPQFLISFYEKMQSDKGSIPDRFSAQQFSDYHSELNMSSLELGDSALYFCASSLTSGGTDTQYFGPGTRLTVL.

This chain uses TRBV15 with TRBJ1-6, with TRBD1 identical over 9 bases. The CDR3 spans 20 residues. The V gene's germline CDR1 is LNHNV and CDR2 YYDKDF (reference sequence). The ends lost 4 bases at V and 0 bases at J; junction bases unmatched: 13. CDR3: CATSTRRTGVSSSYNSPLHF. Written as DNA, the CDR3 is TGTGCCACCAGCACTCGCAGGACAGGGGTATCAAGCTCCTATAATTCACCCCTCCACTTT.

This chain's CDR3 is CASSLEARRVEAFF. The CDR3 DNA sequence: TGTGCCAGCAGCTTAGAAGCGAGGCGGGTTGAAGCTTTCTTT. The rearrangement joins TRBV7-2 to TRBJ1-1; D is unclear. The ends were cut back, 1 base at V and 7 bases at J, with 13 bases in the middle. This CDR3 comprises 14 residues. Germline V gives CDR1 SGHTA, CDR2 FQGNSA.

CDR3 loop: CASRGSNTEAFF. CDR3 DNA sequence: TGCGCCAGCCGGGGATCGAACACTGAAGCTTTCTTT. The J gene is TRBJ1-1, the V gene TRBV10-1; no firm D call. CDR1 and CDR2 (germline): WNHNN, SYGVQD (reference sequence). The V and J ends lost 8 bases and 1 base respectively, with 8 bases between them. CDR3 size: 12 residues.

Concerning this clone itself: Other DNA sequences in this sample translate to the same CDR3. The gene calls are TRBV19 and TRBJ2-7; 10 bases map to TRBD2. J lost 0 bases, V lost 4 bases, and 6 bases had no gene match. The CDR3 loop spans 16 amino acids. The germline V gene encodes CDR1 LNHDA and CDR2 SQIVND (reference sequence). CDR3 region: CASSRGLAGDSYEQYF. CDR3 coding DNA: TGTGCCAGTAGTAGGGGGCTAGCGGGGGACTCCTACGAGCAGTACTTC.

This clone was seen only once. CDR3 in amino acids: CASSDLAGGPLVYNEQFF. The CDR3 bases are TGTGCCAGCAGTGACCTCGCGGGAGGTCCTTTAGTTTACAATGAGCAGTTCTTC. This chain connects TRBV6-4 to TRBJ2-1; TRBD2 matches 8 bases. V lost 2 bases, J lost 4 bases, and 13 bases stayed unmatched. CDR1 MRHNA and CDR2 SNTAGT come from the germline V gene. The CDR3 sequence is 18 residues long.

This chain uses TRBV12-3 or TRBV12-4 with TRBJ2-2; D is possibly TRBD2 (6 bases). The CDR3 sequence is 13 residues long. For the CDR3, the DNA is TGTGGAACGGGGGAAGCTATGACCGGGGAGCTGTTTTTT. Residues: CGTGEAMTGELFF.

This chain joins TRBV11-2 and TRBJ2-7, with 7 bases lining up with TRBD2. CDR3 length equals 14 residues. After removal of 5 bases from V and 1 base from J, the junction contained 5 bases not matched to a gene. Germline lookup yields CDR1 SGHAT and CDR2 FQNNGV. This chain's CDR3 is CASSPSAGSYEQYF. CDR3 DNA sequence: TGTGCCAGCAGCCCATCAGCGGGATCCTACGAGCAGTACTTC.

The J gene is TRBJ2-7, the V gene TRBV6-5, with 7 positions matching TRBD2. Germline V gene sequence: CDR1 MNHEY, CDR2 SVGAGI. V was pared by 2 bases and J by 5 bases, with 6 bases of the junction left unmatched. This CDR3 has 14 amino acids. Here the CDR3 reads CASSYRRESHEQYF. CDR3 in DNA: TGTGCCAGCAGTTACAGGCGGGAGTCCCACGAGCAGTACTTC.

The chain couples TRBV2 to TRBJ2-5, with TRBD1 matching 8 bases. The CDR3 length is 14 residues. CDR1 is SNHLY, CDR2 FYNNEI, per germline. V shed 5 bases and J 7 bases; nucleotides not matched to a gene: 9. The CDR3 protein is CASSQDRVWGTQYF. In DNA, the CDR3 is TGTGCCAGCAGTCAGGACAGGGTCTGGGGGACCCAGTACTTC.

This chain connects TRBV10-2 to TRBJ1-4; unclear D gene. Trimming removed 2 bases from V and 10 bases from J, with 17 bases in between. The CDR3 covers 15 residues. CDR1 and CDR2 (germline): WSHSY, SAAADI. The CDR3: CASSEEDPRIGKLFF. CDR3 bases: TGCGCCAGCAGTGAGGAGGATCCCCGAATTGGAAAACTGTTTTTT.

J is TRBJ2-2 and V is TRBV3-1 (or the pseudogene TRBV3-2), with TRBD1 matching 8 bases. Germline V lookup: CDR1 LGHDT, CDR2 YNNKEL (reference sequence). J gave up 5 bases and V 0 bases, and 5 bases lay outside the gene matches. This CDR3 has 16 residues. CDR3 in amino acids: CASSQDGQGWTGELFF. Here the CDR3 DNA reads TGTGCCAGCAGCCAAGACGGACAGGGATGGACCGGGGAGCTGTTTTTT.

The chain combines TRBV11-2 with TRBJ2-3; the D gene is possibly TRBD1 (6 bases). Trimming took off 4 bases at V and 2 bases at J, with 16 bases between the two ends. Germline values: CDR1 SGHAT, CDR2 FQNNGV. This CDR3 is 16 amino acids long. The CDR3 is CASSSRVTGPTDTQYF. The CDR3 nucleotides are TGTGCCAGCAGCTCAAGAGTCACAGGGCCCACAGATACGCAGTATTTT.

This chain uses TRBV5-4 with TRBJ2-7, with 10 nucleotides matching TRBD2. V shed 4 bases and J 2 bases; nucleotides not matched to a gene: 12. The CDR3 totals 17 residues. CDR1 and CDR2 (germline): SGHNT, YYREEE (reference sequence). CDR3 in amino acids: CASSKGNSGRRAYEQYF. Written as DNA, the CDR3 is TGTGCCAGCAGCAAGGGGAATAGCGGGAGGAGGGCCTACGAGCAGTACTTC.

The CDR3 protein is CASSQTGGFNTEAFF. For the CDR3, the DNA is TGTGCCAGCAGCCAGACAGGGGGTTTTAACACTGAAGCTTTCTTT. The J gene is TRBJ1-1, the V gene TRBV14; 9 positions match TRBD1. Germline V gene sequence: CDR1 SGHDN, CDR2 FVKESK. The CDR3 totals 15 residues. After removal of 3 bases from V and 2 bases from J, the junction contained 4 bases not matched to a gene.

The genes are TRBV12-5 and TRBJ2-1; D gene unclear. Germline-derived CDR1 and CDR2 are LGHNT and FRNRAP. The CDR3 has 11 residues. Trimming pared 4 bases from V and 8 bases from J, leaving 6 bases between. CDR3 sequence reads: CASGYTDEQFF. CDR3 nucleotides: TGTGCTAGTGGTTACACCGATGAGCAGTTCTTC.

The chain couples TRBV5-1 to TRBJ2-5; 10 bases align to TRBD2. CDR3 length equals 17 residues. Germline V lookup: CDR1 SGHRS, CDR2 YFSETQ. The V gene end was trimmed by 1 base and the J gene end by 1 base; junction bases not matched to a gene: 7. CDR3 DNA: TGCGCCAGCAGCTTGAGGGGGACTAGCGTCCTCCAAGAGACCCAGTACTTC. This gives the protein CASSLRGTSVLQETQYF.

This chain uses TRBV4-1 with TRBJ1-2, with TRBD1 matching 8 bases. CDR1 and CDR2 from the germline V gene are MGHRA and YSYEKL. J gave up 6 bases and V 1 base, and 7 bases lay outside the gene matches. This CDR3 region has 15 residues. In DNA form, the CDR3 reads TGCGCCAGCAGCCAAGGGGATGACAGGGGAGATGGCTACACCTTC. Amino acid sequence: CASSQGDDRGDGYTF.